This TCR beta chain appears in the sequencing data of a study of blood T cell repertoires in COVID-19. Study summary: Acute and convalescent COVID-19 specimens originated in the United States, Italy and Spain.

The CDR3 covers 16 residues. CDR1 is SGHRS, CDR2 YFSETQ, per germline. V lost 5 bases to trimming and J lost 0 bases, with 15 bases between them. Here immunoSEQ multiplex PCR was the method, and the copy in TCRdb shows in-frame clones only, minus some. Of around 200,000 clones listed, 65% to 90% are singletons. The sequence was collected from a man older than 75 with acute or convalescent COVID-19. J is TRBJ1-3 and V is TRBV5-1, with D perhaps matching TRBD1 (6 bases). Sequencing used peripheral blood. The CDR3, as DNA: TGCGCCAGCAGTCTGGAGGGAGGGGGCTCTGGAAACACCATATATTTT. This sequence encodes CASSLEGGGSGNTIYF.